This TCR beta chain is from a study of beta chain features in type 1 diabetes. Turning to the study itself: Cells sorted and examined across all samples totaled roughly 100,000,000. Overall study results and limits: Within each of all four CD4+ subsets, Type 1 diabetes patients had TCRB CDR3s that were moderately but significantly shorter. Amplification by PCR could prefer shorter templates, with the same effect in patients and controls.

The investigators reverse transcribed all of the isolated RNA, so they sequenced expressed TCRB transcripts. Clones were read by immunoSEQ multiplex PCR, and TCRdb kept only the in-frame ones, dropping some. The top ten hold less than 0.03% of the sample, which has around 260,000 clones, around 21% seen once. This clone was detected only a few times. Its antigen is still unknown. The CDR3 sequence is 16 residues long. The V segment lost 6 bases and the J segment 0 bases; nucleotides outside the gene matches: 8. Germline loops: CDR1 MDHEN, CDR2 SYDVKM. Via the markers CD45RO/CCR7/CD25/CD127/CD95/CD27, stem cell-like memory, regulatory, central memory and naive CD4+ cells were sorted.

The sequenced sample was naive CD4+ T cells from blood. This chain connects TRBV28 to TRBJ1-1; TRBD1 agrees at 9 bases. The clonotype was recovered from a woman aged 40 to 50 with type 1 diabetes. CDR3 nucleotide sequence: TGTGCCAGCAGCCGTAGGACAGGGGAAATGAACACTGAAGCTTTCTTT. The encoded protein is CASSRRTGEMNTEAFF.